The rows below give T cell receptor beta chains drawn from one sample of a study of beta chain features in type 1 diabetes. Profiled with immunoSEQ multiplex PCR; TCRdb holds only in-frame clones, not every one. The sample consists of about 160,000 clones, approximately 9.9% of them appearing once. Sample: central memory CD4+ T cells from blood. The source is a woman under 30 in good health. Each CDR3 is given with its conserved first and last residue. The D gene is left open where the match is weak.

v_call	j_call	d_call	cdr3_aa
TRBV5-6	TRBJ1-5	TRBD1	CASSWGQDPNQPQHF
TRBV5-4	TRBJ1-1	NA	CASSQDSSGAFF
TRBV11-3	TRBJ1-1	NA	CASSNKDTEAFF
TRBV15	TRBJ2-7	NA	CATSRAGRDYEQYF
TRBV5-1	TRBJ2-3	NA	CASSPGNLLADTQYF
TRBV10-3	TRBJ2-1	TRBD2	CAISGVAGSSYNEQFF
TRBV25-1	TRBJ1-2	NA	CASSPVVSNYGYTF
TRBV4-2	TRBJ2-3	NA	CASSQERLATDTQYF
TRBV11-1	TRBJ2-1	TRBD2	CASSPRGLAGGRGNEQFF
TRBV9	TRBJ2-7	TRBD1	CASSAPGQTYEQYF
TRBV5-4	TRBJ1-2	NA	CASSLRTRVNYGYTF
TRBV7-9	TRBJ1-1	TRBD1	CASSLGSGGSVTEAFF
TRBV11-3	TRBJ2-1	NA	CASSFRLPGNEQFF
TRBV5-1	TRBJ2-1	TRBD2	CASSSGLAGIFRGNEQFF
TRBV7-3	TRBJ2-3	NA	CASSFAGAPDTQYF
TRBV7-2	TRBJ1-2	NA	CASSLGEVGWRGYTF
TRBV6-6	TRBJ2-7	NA	CASSTSTGEQYF
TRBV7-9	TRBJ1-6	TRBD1	CASSLRTGGPLHF
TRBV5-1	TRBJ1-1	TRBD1	CASSAGTDYTEAFF
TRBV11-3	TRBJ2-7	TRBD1	CASSSGQHYEQYF
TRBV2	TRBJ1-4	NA	CASSEADSHEKLFF
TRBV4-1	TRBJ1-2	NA	CASSQEVRGANYGYTF
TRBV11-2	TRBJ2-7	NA	CASSLGGGYEQYF
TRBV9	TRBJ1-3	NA	CASSQGTGNTIYF
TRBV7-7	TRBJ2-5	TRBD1	CASSWQGAQETQYF
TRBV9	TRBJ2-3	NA	CASSQGLAEDTQYF
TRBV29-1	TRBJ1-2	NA	CSVDIDTVDGYTF
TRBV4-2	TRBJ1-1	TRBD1	CASSLQMAPGQNEAFF
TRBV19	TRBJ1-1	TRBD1	CASSKRDRGPVAFF
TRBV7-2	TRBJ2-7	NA	CASSLGAGGYEQYF
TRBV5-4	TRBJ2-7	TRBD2	CASSSGTSPRGEQYF
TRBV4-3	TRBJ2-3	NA	CASSRRGAASTDTQYF
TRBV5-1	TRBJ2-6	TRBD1	CASSLGTGASGANVLTF
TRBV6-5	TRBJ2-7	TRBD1	CASRGGTGRSYEQYF
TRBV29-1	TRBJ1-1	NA	CSVVGDTEAFF
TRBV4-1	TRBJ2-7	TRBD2	CASSQWTSGRYEQYF
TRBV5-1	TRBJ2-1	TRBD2	CASSLEREVDEQFF
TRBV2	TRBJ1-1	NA	CASSDSGQGGTEAFF
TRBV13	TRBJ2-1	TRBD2	CASSLRLAGGDNEQFF
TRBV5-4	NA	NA	CASSFYGTQYEQYF
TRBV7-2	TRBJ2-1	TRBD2	CASSPGLALWDEQFF
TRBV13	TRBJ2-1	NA	CASSLFFPPGRYNEQFF
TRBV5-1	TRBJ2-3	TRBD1	CASSLDRGWEDTQYF
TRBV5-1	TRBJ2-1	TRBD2	CASSLAYGLVNEQFF
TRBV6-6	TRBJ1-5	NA	CASTYRVGQPQHF
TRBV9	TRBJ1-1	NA	CASSALSTEAFF
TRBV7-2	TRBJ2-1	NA	CASSAGHGVYNEQFF
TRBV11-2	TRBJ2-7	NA	CASSLVQGYEQYF
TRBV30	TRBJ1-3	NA	CAWSQIASGNTIYF
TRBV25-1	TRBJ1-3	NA	CASSDPTGSRNTIYF
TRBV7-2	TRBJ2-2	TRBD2	CASITSGGANTGELFF
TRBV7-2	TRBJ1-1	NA	CASSMTVNTEAFF
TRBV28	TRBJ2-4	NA	CASRGPAKNIQYF
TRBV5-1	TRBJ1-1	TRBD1	CASSLDGTAEAFF
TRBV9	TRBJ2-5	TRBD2	CASSVRGLAVQETQYF
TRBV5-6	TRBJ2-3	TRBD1	CASSFYRGQRLDTQYF
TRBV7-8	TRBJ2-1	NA	CASSPHRDGEQFF
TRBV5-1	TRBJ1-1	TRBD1	CASSDQGGNTEAFF
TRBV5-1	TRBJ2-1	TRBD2	CASSAGLAGINEQFF